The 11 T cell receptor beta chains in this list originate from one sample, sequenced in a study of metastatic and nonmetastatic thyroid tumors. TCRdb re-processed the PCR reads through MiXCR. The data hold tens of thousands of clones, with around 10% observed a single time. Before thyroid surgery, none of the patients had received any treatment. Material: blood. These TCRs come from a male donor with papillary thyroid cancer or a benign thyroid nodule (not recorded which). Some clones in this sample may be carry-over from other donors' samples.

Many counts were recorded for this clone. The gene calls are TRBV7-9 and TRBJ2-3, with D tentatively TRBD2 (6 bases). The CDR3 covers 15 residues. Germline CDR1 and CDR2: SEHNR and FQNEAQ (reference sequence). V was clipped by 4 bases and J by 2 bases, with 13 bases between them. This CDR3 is CASSSWTNSTDTQYF. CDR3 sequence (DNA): TGTGCCAGCAGCTCCTGGACTAACTCCACAGATACGCAGTATTTT.

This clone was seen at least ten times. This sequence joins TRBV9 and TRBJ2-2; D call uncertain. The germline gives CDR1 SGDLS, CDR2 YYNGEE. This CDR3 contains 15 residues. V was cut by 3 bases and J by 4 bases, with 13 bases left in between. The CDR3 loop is CASSETPDPTGELFF. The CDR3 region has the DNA TGTGCCAGCAGCGAGACCCCGGACCCCACCGGGGAGCTGTTTTTT. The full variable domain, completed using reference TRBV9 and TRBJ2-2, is DSGVTQTPKHLITATGQRVTLRCSPRSGDLSVYWYQQSLDQGLQFLIQYYNGEERAKGNILERFSAQQFPDLHSELNLSSLELGDSALYFCASSETPDPTGELFFGEGSRLTVL.

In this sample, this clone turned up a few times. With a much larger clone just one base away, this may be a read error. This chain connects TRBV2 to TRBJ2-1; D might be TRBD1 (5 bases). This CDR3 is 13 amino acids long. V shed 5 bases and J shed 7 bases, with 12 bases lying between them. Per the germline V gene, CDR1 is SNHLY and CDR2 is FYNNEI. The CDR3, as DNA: TGTGCCAGCAGTACAGGCAGGGTAAATGAGCAGTTCTTC. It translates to CASSTGRVNEQFF.

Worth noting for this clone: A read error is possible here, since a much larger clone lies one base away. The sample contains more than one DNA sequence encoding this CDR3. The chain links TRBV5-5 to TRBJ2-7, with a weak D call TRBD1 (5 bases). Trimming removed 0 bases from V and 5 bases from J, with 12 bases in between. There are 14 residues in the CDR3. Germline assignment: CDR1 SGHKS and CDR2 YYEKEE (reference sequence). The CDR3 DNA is TGTGCCAGCAGCTTGGGGCTACTCAGGGACGAGCAGTACTTC. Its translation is CASSLGLLRDEQYF.

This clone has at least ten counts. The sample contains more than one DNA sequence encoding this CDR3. CDR3 sequence: CSARRTGAMNTEAFF. The CDR3 DNA reads as TGCAGTGCTAGGCGGACAGGAGCAATGAACACTGAAGCTTTCTTT. The rearrangement joins TRBV20-1 to TRBJ1-1, with 7 bases fitting TRBD1. This CDR3 is 15 amino acids long. Germline CDR1 DFQATT, CDR2 SNEGSKA (reference sequence). V was pared by 3 bases and J by 0 bases, with 7 bases of the junction left unmatched.

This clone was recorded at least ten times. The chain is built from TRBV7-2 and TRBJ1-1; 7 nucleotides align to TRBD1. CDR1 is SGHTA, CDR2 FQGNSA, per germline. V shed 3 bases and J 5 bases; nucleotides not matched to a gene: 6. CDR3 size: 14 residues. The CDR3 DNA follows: TGTGCCAGCAGCTTCTCAGGGGGGTGGACTGAAGCTTTCTTT. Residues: CASSFSGGWTEAFF. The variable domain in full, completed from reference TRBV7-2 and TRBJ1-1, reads GAGVSQSPSNKVTEKGKDVELRCDPISGHTALYWYRQSLGQGLEFLIYFQGNSAPDKSGLPSDRFSAERTGGSVSTLTIQRTQQEDSAVYLCASSFSGGWTEAFFGQGTRLTVV.

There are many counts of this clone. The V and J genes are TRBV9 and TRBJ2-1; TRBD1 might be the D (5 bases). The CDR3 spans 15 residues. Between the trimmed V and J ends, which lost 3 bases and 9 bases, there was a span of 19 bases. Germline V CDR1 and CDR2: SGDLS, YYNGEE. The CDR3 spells CASSEPGNPNGEQFF. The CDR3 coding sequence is TGTGCCAGCAGCGAGCCAGGGAATCCGAACGGTGAGCAGTTCTTC.

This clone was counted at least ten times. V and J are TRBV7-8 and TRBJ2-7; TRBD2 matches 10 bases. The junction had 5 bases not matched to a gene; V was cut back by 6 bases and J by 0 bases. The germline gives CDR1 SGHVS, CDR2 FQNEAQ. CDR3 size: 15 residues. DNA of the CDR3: TGTGCCAGCAGTACTAGCGGGATGAACTCCTACGAGCAGTACTTC. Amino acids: CASSTSGMNSYEQYF.

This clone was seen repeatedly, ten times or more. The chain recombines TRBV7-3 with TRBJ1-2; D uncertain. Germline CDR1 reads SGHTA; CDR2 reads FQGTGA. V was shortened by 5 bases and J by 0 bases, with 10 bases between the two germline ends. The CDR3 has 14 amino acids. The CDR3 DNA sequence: TGTGCCAGCAGCATCGGACCCGCTAACTATGGCTACACCTTC. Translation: CASSIGPANYGYTF.

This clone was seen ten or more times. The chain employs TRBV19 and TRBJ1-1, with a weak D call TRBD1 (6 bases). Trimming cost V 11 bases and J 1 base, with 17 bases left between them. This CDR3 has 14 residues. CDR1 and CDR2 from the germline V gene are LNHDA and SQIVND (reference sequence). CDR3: CASSDLGQNTEAFF. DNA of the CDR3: TGTGCCTCCAGTGACTTGGGACAGAACACTGAAGCTTTCTTT.

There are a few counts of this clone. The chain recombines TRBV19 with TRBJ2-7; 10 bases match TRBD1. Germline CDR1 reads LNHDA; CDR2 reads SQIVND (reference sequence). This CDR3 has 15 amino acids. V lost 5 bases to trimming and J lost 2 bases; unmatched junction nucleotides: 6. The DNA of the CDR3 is TGTGCCAGTAGTCCTGTGGACAGGGGGGCCTACGAGCAGTACTTC. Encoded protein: CASSPVDRGAYEQYF. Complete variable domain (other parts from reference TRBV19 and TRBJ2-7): DGGITQSPKYLFRKEGQNVTLSCEQNLNHDAMYWYRQDPGQGLRLIYYSQIVNDFQKGDIAEGYSVSREKKESFPLTVTSAQKNPTAFYLCASSPVDRGAYEQYFGPGTRLTVT.